This TCR beta chain was found in a study of technical replicates of blood from several donors (dated by TCRdb to 2015 to 2018). The library was made by the immunoSEQ multiplex PCR assay. The clones in this table, taken by TCRdb from immuneACCESS, are in-frame only. Not every clone is retained; where verified, under half of the shortfall comes from an unresolved V gene, and the cause of the rest is unknown. Counted in this sample were 40,000 to 65,000 clones; 85% to 90% of them appeared once. The ten top clones hold roughly 5.8% of the sample. In the case of this clone: Its cognate antigen has yet to be identified. The sample holds no much larger clone one base away, and base qualities are not on file.

The receptor comes from a human donor in good health. Some clones in this sample may be carry-over from other donors' samples. The sequenced sample consisted of PBMCs.

Read as DNA, the sequence is TGTGCCATCAGCGAGGGCCAGAATGAAAAACTGTTTTTT. Its translation is CAISEGQNEKLFF. The sequence joins TRBV10-3 to TRBJ1-4; the D gene cannot be resolved reliably. V is reduced by 6 bases and J by 5 bases, leaving a spacing of 10 bases between them. Via the germline V gene, CDR1 is ENHRY and CDR2 SYGVKD. From the cysteine through the phenylalanine, the CDR3 covers 13 amino acids. Just the 39-base CDR3 DNA is kept, in frame starting at base 1.